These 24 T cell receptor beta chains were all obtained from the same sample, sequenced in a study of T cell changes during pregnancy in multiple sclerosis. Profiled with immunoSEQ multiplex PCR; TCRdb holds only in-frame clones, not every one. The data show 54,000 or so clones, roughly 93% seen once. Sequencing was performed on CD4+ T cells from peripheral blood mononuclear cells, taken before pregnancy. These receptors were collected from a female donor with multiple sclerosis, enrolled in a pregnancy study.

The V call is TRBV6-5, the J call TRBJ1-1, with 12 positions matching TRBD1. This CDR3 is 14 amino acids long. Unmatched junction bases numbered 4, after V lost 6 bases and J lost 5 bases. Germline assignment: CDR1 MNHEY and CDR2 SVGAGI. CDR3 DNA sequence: TGTGCCAGCAGAGGGACAGGGGGCTATACTGAAGCTTTCTTT. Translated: CASRGTGGYTEAFF.

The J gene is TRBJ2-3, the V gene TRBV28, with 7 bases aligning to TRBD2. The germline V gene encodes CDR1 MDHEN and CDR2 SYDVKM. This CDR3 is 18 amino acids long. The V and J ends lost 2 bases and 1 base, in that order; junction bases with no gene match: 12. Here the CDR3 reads CASSLIPPLAAGTDTQYF. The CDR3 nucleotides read TGTGCCAGCAGTTTAATTCCCCCTCTAGCGGCCGGCACAGATACGCAGTATTTT.

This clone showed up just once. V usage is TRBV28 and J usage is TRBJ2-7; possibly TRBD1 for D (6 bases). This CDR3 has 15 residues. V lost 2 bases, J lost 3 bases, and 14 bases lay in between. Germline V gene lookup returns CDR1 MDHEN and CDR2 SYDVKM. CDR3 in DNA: TGTGCCAGCAGTTTAAGGACAGTTTTTAGCTACGAGCAGTACTTC. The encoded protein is CASSLRTVFSYEQYF.

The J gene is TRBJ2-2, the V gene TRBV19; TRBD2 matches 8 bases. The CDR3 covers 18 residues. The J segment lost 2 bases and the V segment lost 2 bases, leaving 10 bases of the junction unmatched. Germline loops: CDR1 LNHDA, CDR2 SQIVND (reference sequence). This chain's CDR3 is CASSIKSLGLANTGELFF. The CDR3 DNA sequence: TGTGCCAGTAGTATAAAATCCCTTGGACTAGCTAACACCGGGGAGCTGTTTTTT.

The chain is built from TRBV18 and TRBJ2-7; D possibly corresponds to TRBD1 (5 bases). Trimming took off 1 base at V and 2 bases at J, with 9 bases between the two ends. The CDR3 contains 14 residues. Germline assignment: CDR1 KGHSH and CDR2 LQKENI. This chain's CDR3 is CASSPQGRAYEQYF. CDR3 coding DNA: TGTGCCAGCTCACCACAGGGCAGGGCCTACGAGCAGTACTTC.

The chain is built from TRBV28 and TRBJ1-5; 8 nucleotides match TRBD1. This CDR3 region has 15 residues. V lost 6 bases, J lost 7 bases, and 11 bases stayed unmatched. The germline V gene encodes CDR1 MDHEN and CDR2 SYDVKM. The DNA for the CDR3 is TGTGCCAGCAGGTCAGACAGGGGACGAGGGCAGCCCCAGCATTTT. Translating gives CASRSDRGRGQPQHF.

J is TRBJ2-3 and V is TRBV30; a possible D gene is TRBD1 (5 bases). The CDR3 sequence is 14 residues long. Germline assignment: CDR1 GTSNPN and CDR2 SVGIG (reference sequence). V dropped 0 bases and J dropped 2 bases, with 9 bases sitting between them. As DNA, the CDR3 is TGTGCCTGGAGTGTACGCAGGGCCACAGATACGCAGTATTTT. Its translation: CAWSVRRATDTQYF. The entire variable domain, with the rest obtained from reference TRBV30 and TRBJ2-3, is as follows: SQTIHQWPATLVQPVGSPLSLECTVEGTSNPNLYWYRQAAGRGLQLLFYSVGIGQISSEVPQNLSASRPQDRQFILSSKKLLLSDSGFYLCAWSVRRATDTQYFGPGTRLTVL.

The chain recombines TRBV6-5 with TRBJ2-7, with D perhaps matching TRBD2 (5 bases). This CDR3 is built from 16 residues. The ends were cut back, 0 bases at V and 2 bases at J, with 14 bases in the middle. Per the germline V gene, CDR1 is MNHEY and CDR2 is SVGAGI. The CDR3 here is CASSYSRVGKAYEQYF. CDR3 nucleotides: TGTGCCAGCAGTTACTCGAGGGTCGGTAAGGCCTACGAGCAGTACTTC.

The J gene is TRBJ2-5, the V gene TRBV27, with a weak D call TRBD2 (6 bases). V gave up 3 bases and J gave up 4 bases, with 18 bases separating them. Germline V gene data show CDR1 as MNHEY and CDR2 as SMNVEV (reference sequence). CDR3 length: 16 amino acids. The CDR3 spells CASSLDGRTRGETQYF. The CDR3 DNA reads TGTGCCAGCAGTTTGGACGGGAGAACAAGGGGAGAGACCCAGTACTTC.

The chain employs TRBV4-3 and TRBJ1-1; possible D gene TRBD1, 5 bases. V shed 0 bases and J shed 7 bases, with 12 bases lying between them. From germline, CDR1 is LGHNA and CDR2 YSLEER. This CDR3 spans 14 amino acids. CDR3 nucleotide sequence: TGCGCCAGCAGCCAAGACGGGGGTTTCGGTGAAGCTTTCTTT. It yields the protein CASSQDGGFGEAFF.

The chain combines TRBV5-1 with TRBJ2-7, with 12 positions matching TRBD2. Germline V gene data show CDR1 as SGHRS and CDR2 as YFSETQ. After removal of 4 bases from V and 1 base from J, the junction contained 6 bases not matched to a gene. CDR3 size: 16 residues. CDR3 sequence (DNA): TGCGCCAGCAGCCCGGGGACTAGCGGGCGGTCCTACGAGCAGTACTTC. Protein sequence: CASSPGTSGRSYEQYF.

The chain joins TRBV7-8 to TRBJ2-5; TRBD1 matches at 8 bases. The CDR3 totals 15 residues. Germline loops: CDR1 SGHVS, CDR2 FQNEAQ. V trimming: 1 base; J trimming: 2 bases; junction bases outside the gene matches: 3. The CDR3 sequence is CASSLGGDRQETQYF. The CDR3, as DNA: TGTGCCAGCAGCTTAGGTGGGGACAGGCAAGAGACCCAGTACTTC. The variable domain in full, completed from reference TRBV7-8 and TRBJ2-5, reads GAGVSQSPRYKVAKRGQDVALRCDPISGHVSLFWYQQALGQGPEFLTYFQNEAQLDKSGLPSDRFFAERPEGSVSTLKIQRTQQEDSAVYLCASSLGGDRQETQYFGPGTRLLVL.

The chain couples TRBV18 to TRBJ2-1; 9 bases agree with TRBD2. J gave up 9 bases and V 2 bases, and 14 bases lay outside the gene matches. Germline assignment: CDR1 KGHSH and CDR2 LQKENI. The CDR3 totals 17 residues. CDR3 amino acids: CASSPFGAGGLGGEQFF. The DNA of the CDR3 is TGTGCCAGCTCACCATTCGGAGCGGGGGGCCTCGGGGGTGAGCAGTTCTTC.

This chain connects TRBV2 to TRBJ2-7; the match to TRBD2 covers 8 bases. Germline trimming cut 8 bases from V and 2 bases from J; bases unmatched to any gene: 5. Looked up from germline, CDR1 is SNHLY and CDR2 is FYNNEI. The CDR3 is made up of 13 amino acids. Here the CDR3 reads CASGAGGPYEQYF. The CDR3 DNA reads TGTGCCAGCGGGGCGGGAGGCCCCTACGAGCAGTACTTC.

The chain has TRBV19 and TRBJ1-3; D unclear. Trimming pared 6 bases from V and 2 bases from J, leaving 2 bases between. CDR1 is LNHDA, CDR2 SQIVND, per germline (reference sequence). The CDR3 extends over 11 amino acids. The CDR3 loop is CASSAGNTIYF. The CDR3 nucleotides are TGTGCCAGTAGCGCTGGAAACACCATATATTTT. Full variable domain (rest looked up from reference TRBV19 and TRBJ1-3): DGGITQSPKYLFRKEGQNVTLSCEQNLNHDAMYWYRQDPGQGLRLIYYSQIVNDFQKGDIAEGYSVSREKKESFPLTVTSAQKNPTAFYLCASSAGNTIYFGEGSWLTVV.

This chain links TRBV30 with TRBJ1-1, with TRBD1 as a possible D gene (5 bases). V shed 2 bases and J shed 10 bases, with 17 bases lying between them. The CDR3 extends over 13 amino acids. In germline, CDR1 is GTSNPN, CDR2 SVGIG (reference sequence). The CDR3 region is CAWSPGAVGRAFF. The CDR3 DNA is TGTGCCTGGAGTCCTGGGGCCGTGGGAAGAGCTTTCTTT.

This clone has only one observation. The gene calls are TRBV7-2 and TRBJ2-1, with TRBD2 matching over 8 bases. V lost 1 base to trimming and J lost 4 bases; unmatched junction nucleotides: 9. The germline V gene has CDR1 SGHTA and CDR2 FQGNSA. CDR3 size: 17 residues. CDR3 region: CASSLVVRSSGYNEQFF. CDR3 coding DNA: TGTGCCAGCAGCTTAGTAGTAAGGTCTAGCGGGTACAATGAGCAGTTCTTC.

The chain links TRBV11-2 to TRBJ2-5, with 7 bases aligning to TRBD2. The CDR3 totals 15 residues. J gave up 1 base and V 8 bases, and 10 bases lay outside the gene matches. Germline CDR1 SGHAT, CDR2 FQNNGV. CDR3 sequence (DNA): TGTGCCAGCTCCCTCCAACTAGCGATCCAAGAGACCCAGTACTTC. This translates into CASSLQLAIQETQYF. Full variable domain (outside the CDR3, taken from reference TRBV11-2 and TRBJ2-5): EAGVAQSPRYKIIEKRQSVAFWCNPISGHATLYWYQQILGQGPKLLIQFQNNGVVDDSQLPKDRFSAERLKGVDSTLKIQPAKLEDSAVYLCASSLQLAIQETQYFGPGTRLLVL.

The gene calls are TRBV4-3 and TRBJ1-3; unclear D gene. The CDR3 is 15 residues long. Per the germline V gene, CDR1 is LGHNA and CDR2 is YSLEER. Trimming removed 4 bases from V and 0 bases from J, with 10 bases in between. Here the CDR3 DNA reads TGCGCCAGCAGCCCCTCTAAGAGCTCTGGAAACACCATATATTTT. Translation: CASSPSKSSGNTIYF.

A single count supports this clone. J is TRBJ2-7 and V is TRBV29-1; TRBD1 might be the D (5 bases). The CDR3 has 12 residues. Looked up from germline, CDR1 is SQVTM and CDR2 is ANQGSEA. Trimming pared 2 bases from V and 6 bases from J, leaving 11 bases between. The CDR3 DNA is TGCAGCGTTGAAAGGGCAGGGCGCGAGCAGTACTTC. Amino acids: CSVERAGREQYF.

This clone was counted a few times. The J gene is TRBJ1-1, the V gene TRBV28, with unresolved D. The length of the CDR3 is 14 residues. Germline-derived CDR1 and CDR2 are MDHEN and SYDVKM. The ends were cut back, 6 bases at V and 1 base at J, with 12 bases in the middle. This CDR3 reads CASRLTPENTEAFF. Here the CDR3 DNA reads TGTGCCAGCAGACTTACCCCCGAGAACACTGAAGCTTTCTTT.

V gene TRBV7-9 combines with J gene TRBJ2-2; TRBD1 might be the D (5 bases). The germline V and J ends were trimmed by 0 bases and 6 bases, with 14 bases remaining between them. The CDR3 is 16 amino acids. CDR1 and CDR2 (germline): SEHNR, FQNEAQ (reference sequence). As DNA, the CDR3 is TGTGCCAGCAGCTTAGCCGGCAGGGTCAGAGCCGGGGAGCTGTTTTTT. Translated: CASSLAGRVRAGELFF.

The CDR3 sequence: CASSQMGRDEQYF. CDR3 bases: TGTGCCAGCAGTCAAATGGGGAGGGACGAGCAGTACTTC. The chain uses TRBV27 and TRBJ2-7; 7 bases fit TRBD2. Germline trimming cut 5 bases from V and 5 bases from J; bases unmatched to any gene: 6. CDR3 length: 13 amino acids. Germline CDR1 MNHEY, CDR2 SMNVEV (reference sequence).

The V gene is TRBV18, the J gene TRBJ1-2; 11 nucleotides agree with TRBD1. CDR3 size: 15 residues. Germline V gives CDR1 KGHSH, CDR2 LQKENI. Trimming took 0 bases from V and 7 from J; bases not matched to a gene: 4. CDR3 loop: CASSPPDRGHVGYTF. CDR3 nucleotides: TGTGCCAGCTCACCACCGGACAGGGGGCATGTTGGCTACACCTTC.